This paragraph reports one TCR beta chain. Its antigen is as yet unknown. Germline assignment: CDR1 ENHRY and CDR2 SYGVKD. This CDR3 is built from 12 residues. The trim removed 10 bases at V and 3 bases at J, leaving 5 bases unmatched. The sample originates from a study of cytomegalovirus exposure and HLA in healthy donors. Study-level results: The study labeled approximately 150 TCR beta chains cytomegalovirus-associated.

Sequenced by immunoSEQ multiplex PCR; TCRdb stores in-frame clones only, minus some. The data hold 130,000 to 150,000 clones, with more than 80% observed a single time. The clonotype was recovered from a woman aged 25 to 39 in good health and CMV-seropositive. The V call is TRBV10-3, the J call TRBJ2-7, with TRBD2 identical over 8 bases. Sequenced material: PBMCs. CDR3 DNA sequence: TGTGCCACCAAGGGGACTAGCTACGAGCAGTACTTC. Its protein product is CATKGTSYEQYF.